This T cell receptor beta chain was profiled in a study of blood T cell repertoires in COVID-19. This CDR3 is 16 amino acids long. Per the germline V gene, CDR1 is WSHSY and CDR2 is SAAADI. Residents of approximately 25 US areas, aged about 18 to 89 years, made up the participants. Authors' methods: Reference gene primers were amplified, and this amplification served to estimate nucleated cell counts. TCRdb keeps only in-frame clones here, not all; method: immunoSEQ multiplex PCR. The V and J calls and the clone size are those of that table, but D and trimming were determined from the DNA. The data hold under 150,000 clones, with roughly 84% observed a single time. In the case of this clone: An end of the junction differs from the germline gene, which may be a read error.

The chain has TRBV10-2 and TRBJ2-2; 7 bases are shared with TRBD1. Sequenced: PBMCs or T cells enriched from blood (not recorded which). This receptor was obtained from a man in his forties or fifties in a cohort exposed to, infected with or recovered from COVID-19 (not recorded which). The CDR3 reads CASRELQGDRTGELFF. The CDR3 region has the DNA TGCGCCAGCAGGGAGTTGCAGGGGGATCGAACCGGGGAGCTGTTTTTT.